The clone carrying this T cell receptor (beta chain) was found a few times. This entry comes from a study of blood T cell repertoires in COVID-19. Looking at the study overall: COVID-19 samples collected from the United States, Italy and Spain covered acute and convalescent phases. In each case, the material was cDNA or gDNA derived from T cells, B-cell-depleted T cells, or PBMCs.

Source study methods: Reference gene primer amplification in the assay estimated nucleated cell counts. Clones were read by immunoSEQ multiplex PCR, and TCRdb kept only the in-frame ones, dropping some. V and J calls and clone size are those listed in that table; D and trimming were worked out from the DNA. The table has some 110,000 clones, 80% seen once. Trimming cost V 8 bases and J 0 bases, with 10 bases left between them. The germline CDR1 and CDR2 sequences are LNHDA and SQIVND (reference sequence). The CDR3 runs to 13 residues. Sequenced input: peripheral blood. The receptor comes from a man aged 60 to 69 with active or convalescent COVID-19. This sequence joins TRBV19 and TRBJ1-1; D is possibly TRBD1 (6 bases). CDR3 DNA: TGTGCCAGTGTGGGGACACTGAACACTGAAGCTTTCTTT. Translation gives CASVGTLNTEAFF.